This section outlines one TCR beta chain sequence together with its context. Its matching antigen is unknown. The data were obtained in a study of cytomegalovirus exposure and HLA in healthy donors. Study observations and caveats: Later analysis identified a missense DCLRE1C variant that was linked to TCR beta V- and J-gene trimming. An observed cluster of highly shared sequence variants was recorded as a likely sequencing artifact.

Trimming removed 0 bases at V and 4 bases at J, with 12 bases between. The CDR3 spans 16 residues. The germline V gene encodes CDR1 LNHNV and CDR2 YYDKDF (reference sequence). PCR primers comprised 60 Vbeta and 13 Jbeta primers. TCRdb's table, derived via immunoSEQ multiplex PCR, lists solely in-frame clones and lacks some. The table shows about 140,000 clones, with about 76% occurring only once. The sequence was collected from a female donor in good health and CMV-seronegative. This chain links TRBV15 with TRBJ2-2; possibly TRBD1 for D (5 bases). The specimen was PBMCs. CDR3 in amino acids: CATSRDRGLSTGELFF. The CDR3 coding sequence is TGTGCCACCAGCAGAGATAGGGGTCTGTCCACCGGGGAGCTGTTTTTT. The variable domain in full, completed from reference TRBV15 and TRBJ2-2, reads DAMVIQNPRYQVTQFGKPVTLSCSQTLNHNVMYWYQQKSSQAPKLLFHYYDKDFNNEADTPDNFQSRRPNTSFCFLDIRSPGLGDTAMYLCATSRDRGLSTGELFFGEGSRLTVL.